The TCR beta chain described here comes from a study of T cells in Graves' hyperthyroidism and ophthalmopathy. Whole-study results and caveats: Ophthalmopathy cases were set apart from stable hyperthyroidism by a 13 V-J model.

Together with thyroid ultrasound, orbital computed tomography, serum thyroxine and TRAb, clinical symptoms were used for diagnoses. Fresh 10 ml peripheral blood yielded PBMCs. Regarding this clonotype: As yet, its antigen is unknown. A much larger clone differs by one base, so this may be a read error.

Germline loops: CDR1 SQVTM, CDR2 ANQGSEA. V dropped 4 bases and J dropped 8 bases, with 12 bases sitting between them. This CDR3 has 12 amino acids. TCR beta CDR3 regions were amplified from RNA. An initial round of RT-PCR targeting the TCR CDR3 relied on the HTBI primer set. Using its own MiXCR run on the multiplex PCR reads, TCRdb lists one record per CDR3 protein. In the table there are a few hundred thousand distinct CDR3 sequences, approximately 15% of which are singletons. The source of this sequence is a woman under 40 with Graves' hyperthyroidism. Sequenced sample: blood. This chain uses TRBV29-1 with TRBJ2-1; tentatively, D is TRBD1 (7 bases). CDR3 in amino acids: CSVVPGGHEQFF. Here the CDR3 DNA reads TGCAGCGTTGTACCAGGGGGGCATGAGCAGTTCTTC.